The following is a TCR beta chain sequence with its context. Generated by immunoSEQ multiplex PCR, the TCRdb table keeps only in-frame clones and is missing some. The sample has approximately 74,000 clones, 80% to 90% seen once; the top ten hold 3.3%. This CDR3 contains 16 residues. Losses at the gene ends were 6 bases for V and 5 bases for J; bases not matched to a gene: 11. The germline V gene has CDR1 SGHTA and CDR2 FQGNSA. This entry comes from a study of T cell changes during pregnancy in multiple sclerosis. This rearrangement joins TRBV7-2 to TRBJ1-2, with 11 bases identical to TRBD1. The origin of this receptor is a female donor with multiple sclerosis, enrolled in a pregnancy study. The specimen was peripheral blood, collected before pregnancy. CDR3 coding DNA: TGTGCCAGCAGAAAATCCGGGACAGGGGGTCTGTATGGCTACACCTTC. Its protein is CASRKSGTGGLYGYTF.